The TCR beta chain described here comes from a study of PD-1 blockade in classical Hodgkin lymphoma (dated by TCRdb to 2019 to 2021). As for the study more broadly: Nivolumab dosing was 3 mg/kg intravenously every 2 weeks, continuing until either disease progression or unacceptable toxicity. A peripheral blood immune signature of response to PD-1 blockade in classical Hodgkin lymphoma was defined using TCR beta sequencing and CyTOF. The study at large found these results: Trial patients achieving complete response had baseline diversity similar to newly diagnosed patients, whereas partial responders and progressors had significantly lower diversity. Baseline TCR diversity was reported as lower in newly diagnosed patients than in healthy donors, and lower still in relapsed/refractory patients. The study was restricted to a single clinical trial cohort, and the causes of repertoire differences, possibly disease activity or prior therapy, were left undefined. Patients starting nivolumab less than 1 year after ASCT had lower diversity and were excluded from later analyses to avoid confounding by immune reconstitution. A significant rise by C4D1 was seen in CD4+ but not CD8+ TCR diversity (p=0.0027 vs p=0.16), with the rise being most apparent in complete responders (p=0.02).

Genomic DNA was isolated using the Qiagen DNeasy kit from unsorted PBMCs as well as from negatively selected CD4+ and CD8+ fractions. Amplification of TCR beta CDR3 regions was done by immunoSEQ multiplex PCR with primers that anneal to V and J segments. A synthetic immune receptor repertoire was used to minimize amplification bias, and any residual bias was removed computationally once sequencing was done. Under the source paper's analysis protocol: Custom Python scripts were used to quantify repertoire diversity as the Shannon entropy index. Unsorted, CD4+ and CD8+ repertoires were analyzed separately, except for combined analyses in which CD4+ and CD8+ sequences were merged in silico. Clonal expansion was defined as at least a 2-fold frequency increase after treatment relative to C1D1, with a pseudocount of 0.5 for undetected baseline clones. Singleton clones were defined as clones with 0 or 1 copy at C1D1, and non-singleton clones were defined as clones with 2 or more copies. Clones expanded in unsorted samples were annotated as CD4+, CD8+ or unknown by matching protein sequences in sorted samples from the same patient. Wilcoxon tests on paired samples were used to test diversity changes from C1D1 to C4D1. In its TCRdb copy, this immuneACCESS table keeps in-frame sequences only and misses some clones. Where compared with another copy, unresolved V genes explain less than half of these, and the others have no known cause. The DNA gave D and trimming, while V, J and clone size come from that table. Within this sample are tens of thousands of clones, with approximately 78% of them counted one time only. The ten top clones hold around 8.9% of the sample.

Of note for this clone: Its antigen specificity is not known. Base-call qualities are not available, and no considerably larger clone is one nucleotide away.

The germline V gene (reference sequence) gives CDR1 as SEHNR and CDR2 as FQNEAQ. V is pared back by 3 bases and J by 1 base, with 12 bases lying between the germline termini. The CDR3 covers 16 residues, taking in both the cysteine and the phenylalanine. The kept DNA is CDR3 alone, 48 bases in frame from the first base. What this sample's time point label stands for: cycle 4 day 1 (C4D1), after 5 to 7 weeks of nivolumab. Relapse after autologous stem cell transplantation had occurred in all trial patients, and cohorts A, B and C were distinguished by prior brentuximab vedotin exposure. The trial cohort was composed of 56 patients with relapsed/refractory classical Hodgkin lymphoma, for whom complete response, partial response or progressive disease was recorded as best overall response. In the multi-cohort phase II CheckMate 205 trial, trial patients received single-agent nivolumab. An independent review committee assessed best overall response by applying the 2007 International Working Group response criteria. Trial PBMCs were collected immediately before nivolumab initiation (C1D1) and during therapy at cycle 2 day 1 and cycle 4 day 1. Peripheral blood was collected in 8 mL Vacutainer Cell Preparation Tubes, from which PBMCs were isolated by centrifugation and then cryopreserved.

The clonotype comes from a human donor with classical Hodgkin lymphoma. The sequence is built from TRBV7-9 and TRBJ2-2; tentative D gene TRBD1, with 5 bases matching. The sequencing here drew on peripheral blood mononuclear cells (PBMCs), taken before the fourth cycle of nivolumab. The DNA is as follows: TGTGCCAGCAGCTTTGCTTTTCAGGGGAACACCGGGGAGCTGTTTTTT. Its translation is CASSFAFQGNTGELFF.